The entry below gives a single T cell receptor beta chain sequence along with its context. Its matching antigen is unknown. The germline V and J ends were trimmed by 10 bases and 4 bases, with 14 bases remaining between them. The CDR3 runs 13 residues. In germline, CDR1 is SNHLY, CDR2 FYNNEI. The PCR ran on 60 Vbeta and 13 Jbeta primers. In the original workflow: Approximately 11 million shared chains were among the approximately 76 million unique TCR beta chains that a later analysis counted. The method was immunoSEQ multiplex PCR; TCRdb's version includes in-frame clones alone and lacks a portion of them. The V and J calls and clone size were taken over from that table, and D and trimming were inferred from the DNA. The repertoire holds roughly 190,000 clones, with approximately 86% as singletons. The data were obtained in a study of cytomegalovirus exposure and HLA in healthy donors. Points from the study as a whole: The authors assumed roughly uniform sequencing depth across donors for presence/absence analyses. One variant, a missense change in DCLRE1C, was linked in a later analysis to TCR beta V- and J-gene trimming.

The donors, nominally healthy at sampling, likely had unrecorded immune exposures. Sequenced: PBMCs. The receptor's source is a boy aged 2 to 10 in good health and CMV-seronegative. J is TRBJ1-5 and V is TRBV2; D is perhaps TRBD1 (6 bases). The CDR3 sequence is CAINSGVNQPQHF. Written as DNA, the CDR3 is TGTGCCATTAATTCAGGGGTTAATCAGCCCCAGCATTTT.